The clone carrying this TCR beta chain has only a few counts. Its antigen is not identified. This entry comes from a study of T-cell reconstitution after alpha-beta-depleted transplantation in children. Regarding the study as a whole: The origin of alpha-beta T cells about two months after transplant was reportedly several hundred expanded graft clones. At one year after transplant, newly produced T cells mostly accounted for T-cell counts and diversity. Some patients' high day-60 TCRbeta diversity was attributed to recipient cells surviving conditioning.

Unique molecular identifiers were incorporated when the TCRbeta library was constructed. TCRdb re-called the PCR reads through MiXCR, storing one row per CDR3 protein. The table lists about 470,000 distinct CDR3 sequences, over 40% of them singletons. The TCR was taken from a girl aged 2 to 9 with aplastic anemia, due to receive a stem cell transplant. Sequenced material: PBMCs, taken before TCRalphabeta/CD19-depleted stem cell transplant.

CDR3 sequence: CACSPAAWPPYNEQFF. As DNA, the CDR3 is TGTGCCTGCTCCCCCGCCGCCTGGCCCCCGTACAATGAGCAGTTCTTC. The V call is TRBV3-1, the J call TRBJ2-1; D not certain. CDR3 length: 16 residues. The germline CDR1 and CDR2 sequences are LGHDT and YNNKEL (reference sequence). V was pared by 11 bases and J by 4 bases, with 24 bases between.